Listed below are T cell receptor beta chains from one sample, sequenced in a study of cytomegalovirus exposure and HLA in healthy donors. The table came from immunoSEQ multiplex PCR; TCRdb's copy has only in-frame clones and leaves some out. The sample comprises about 110,000 clones, roughly 70% of which are singletons, and 5.4% rests with the top ten. Sample: PBMCs. All receptors come from a woman in her 70s in good health and CMV-seropositive. CDR3s include the opening cysteine and the closing phenylalanine or tryptophan. The D gene is left open where the match is weak. Clone size is stated in some rows and not others, as once, few, many or a class when expanded.

clone size	D gene	V gene	J gene	CDR3 protein	CDR3 DNA
-	TRBD2	TRBV2	TRBJ2-1	CASSETSGGVNEQFF	TGTGCCAGCAGCGAGACTAGCGGGGGGGTAAATGAGCAGTTCTTC
-	TRBD2	TRBV7-2	TRBJ2-1	CASSLASGARGEQFF	TGTGCCAGCAGCTTAGCTAGCGGGGCCAGGGGTGAGCAGTTCTTC
few	TRBD1	TRBV29-1	TRBJ1-5	CSVAGTENQPQHF	TGCAGCGTCGCCGGGACAGAGAATCAGCCCCAGCATTTT
few	-	TRBV18	TRBJ1-2	CASSPGGSTNYGYTF	TGTGCCAGCTCACCAGGGGGCAGTACTAACTATGGCTACACCTTC
few	-	TRBV7-6	TRBJ1-3	CASSSSGGRSGNTIYF	TGTGCCAGCAGCTCGTCGGGAGGTCGCTCTGGAAACACCATATATTTT
-	TRBD1	TRBV27	TRBJ2-7	CASSNRGHYEQYF	TGTGCCAGCAGCAACAGGGGCCACTACGAGCAGTACTTC
-	TRBD1	TRBV4-3	TRBJ1-4	CASSHWPDRDEKLFF	TGCGCCAGCAGCCATTGGCCGGACAGGGACGAAAAACTGTTTTTT
few	-	TRBV5-4	TRBJ2-7	CASSLVGYEQYF	TGTGCCAGCAGCTTGGTCGGCTACGAGCAGTACTTC
-	TRBD1	TRBV29-1	TRBJ1-1	CSVQQGMGEAFF	TGCAGCGTGCAACAGGGGATGGGTGAAGCTTTCTTT
-	-	TRBV6-1	TRBJ2-6	CASSERTAKTSGANVLTF	TGTGCCAGCAGTGAAAGGACAGCAAAGACTTCTGGGGCCAACGTCCTGACTTTC
few	TRBD1	TRBV2	TRBJ1-4	CAAGGQGDEKLFF	TGTGCCGCCGGCGGACAGGGAGATGAAAAACTGTTTTTT
-	TRBD2	TRBV15	TRBJ2-7	CATSRPGGSYEQYF	TGTGCCACCAGCAGACCGGGAGGCTCCTACGAGCAGTACTTC
few	-	TRBV2	TRBJ1-5	CASRRGVGADSNQPQHF	TGTGCCAGCAGAAGAGGGGTGGGGGCCGATAGCAATCAGCCCCAGCATTTT
few	TRBD2	TRBV28	TRBJ2-5	CASSLPGLARSQETQYF	TGTGCCAGCAGTTTACCCGGACTAGCGAGGAGCCAAGAGACCCAGTACTTC
-	TRBD2	TRBV5-6	TRBJ2-3	CASSFFSGGTDTQYF	TGTGCCAGCAGCTTTTTTAGCGGGGGTACAGATACGCAGTATTTT
-	-	TRBV4-3	TRBJ2-3	CASSQDLEVGDTQYF	TGCGCCAGCAGCCAAGATCTGGAGGTAGGAGATACGCAGTATTTT
-	-	TRBV5-4	TRBJ1-2	CASSLKTGANYGYTF	TGTGCCAGCAGCTTGAAGACGGGGGCTAACTATGGCTACACCTTC
few	-	TRBV10-3	TRBJ1-1	CAITEDRLKNTEAFF	TGTGCCATCACTGAGGACAGACTTAAGAACACTGAAGCTTTCTTT
-	TRBD1	TRBV6-1	TRBJ2-5	CACRDRGLETQYF	TGTGCCTGCCGGGACAGGGGTTTGGAGACCCAGTACTTC
-	TRBD1	TRBV9	TRBJ1-6	CASSADRGALNSPLHF	TGTGCCAGCAGCGCGGACAGGGGGGCGCTGAATTCACCCCTCCACTTT
-	TRBD2	TRBV10-3	TRBJ2-5	CAIASGVQETQYF	TGTGCCATCGCTAGCGGAGTTCAAGAGACCCAGTACTTC
-	-	TRBV5-1	TRBJ1-4	CASSLTGGELEKLFF	TGCGCCAGCAGCTTGACGGGGGGGGAATTGGAAAAACTGTTTTTT
once	TRBD1	TRBV5-6	TRBJ2-3	CASSYPQGATDTQYF	TGTGCCAGCAGCTATCCGCAGGGGGCCACAGATACGCAGTATTTT
few	TRBD2	TRBV30	TRBJ2-1	CAWERDLNEQFF	TGTGCCTGGGAGCGGGACCTCAATGAGCAGTTCTTC
-	TRBD2	TRBV7-9	TRBJ2-1	CASSPRVAGEGEQFF	TGTGCCAGCAGCCCCAGAGTAGCGGGGGAAGGTGAGCAGTTCTTC
-	TRBD1	TRBV5-4	TRBJ1-2	CASSLQGVNYGYTF	TGTGCCAGCAGCCTACAGGGGGTGAACTATGGCTACACCTTC
-	-	TRBV15	TRBJ1-2	CATSEAGVYGYTF	TGTGCCACCAGCGAAGCAGGGGTCTATGGCTACACCTTC
-	TRBD1	TRBV7-7	TRBJ2-7	CASSSTPGTGRISVYEQYF	TGTGCTAGCAGCTCGACCCCCGGGACAGGGAGAATCTCGGTCTACGAGCAGTACTTC
few	TRBD1	TRBV7-2	TRBJ1-2	CASSLSRTGTDGYTF	TGTGCCAGCAGCTTAAGTAGGACAGGGACGGATGGCTACACCTTC
few	-	TRBV15	TRBJ2-5	CATSRGLQETQYF	TGTGCCACCAGCAGAGGACTGCAAGAGACCCAGTACTTC
-	-	TRBV2	TRBJ1-1	CASNGRDQGNEAFF	TGTGCCAGCAACGGACGGGATCAGGGGAATGAAGCTTTCTTT
once	-	TRBV19	TRBJ1-6	CASSGSRGNLGRDSPLHF	TGTGCCAGTAGTGGTAGTAGGGGCAACCTCGGGAGGGATTCACCCCTCCACTTT
-	-	TRBV27	TRBJ2-2	CASSPAGLLSGELFF	TGTGCCAGCAGTCCCGCCGGACTACTCAGCGGGGAGCTGTTTTTT
-	-	TRBV4-2	TRBJ1-2	CASSQGDIANYGYTF	TGTGCCAGCAGCCAAGGGGACATAGCTAACTATGGCTACACCTTC
-	-	TRBV30	TRBJ1-1	CAWSVGQGNTEAFF	TGTGCCTGGAGTGTAGGGCAGGGGAACACTGAAGCTTTCTTT
-	-	TRBV13	TRBJ2-7	CASSSLRLNLNYEQYF	TGTGCCAGCAGCTCTCTTAGACTCAACTTGAACTACGAGCAGTACTTC
-	-	TRBV9	TRBJ2-5	CASSVSSQGDQETQYF	TGTGCCAGCAGCGTAAGTTCACAGGGCGACCAAGAGACCCAGTACTTC
few	-	TRBV10-3	TRBJ1-2	CAIRGTGAGGYTF	TGTGCCATCAGAGGAACAGGCGCCGGGGGCTACACCTTC
once	TRBD1	TRBV6-1	TRBJ2-5	CASSALGTGTETQYF	TGTGCCAGCAGTGCTTTAGGGACAGGGACAGAGACCCAGTACTTC
-	-	TRBV2	TRBJ2-1	CACVRDNEQFF	TGTGCCTGCGTCAGGGACAATGAGCAGTTCTTC
-	-	TRBV25-1	TRBJ2-2	CASSERQAGWTGELFF	TGTGCCAGCAGTGAGCGGCAAGCCGGGTGGACCGGGGAGCTGTTTTTT
-	-	TRBV7-9	TRBJ2-7	CASSLALDRVYEQYF	TGTGCCAGCAGCTTAGCCCTGGACAGAGTCTACGAGCAGTACTTC